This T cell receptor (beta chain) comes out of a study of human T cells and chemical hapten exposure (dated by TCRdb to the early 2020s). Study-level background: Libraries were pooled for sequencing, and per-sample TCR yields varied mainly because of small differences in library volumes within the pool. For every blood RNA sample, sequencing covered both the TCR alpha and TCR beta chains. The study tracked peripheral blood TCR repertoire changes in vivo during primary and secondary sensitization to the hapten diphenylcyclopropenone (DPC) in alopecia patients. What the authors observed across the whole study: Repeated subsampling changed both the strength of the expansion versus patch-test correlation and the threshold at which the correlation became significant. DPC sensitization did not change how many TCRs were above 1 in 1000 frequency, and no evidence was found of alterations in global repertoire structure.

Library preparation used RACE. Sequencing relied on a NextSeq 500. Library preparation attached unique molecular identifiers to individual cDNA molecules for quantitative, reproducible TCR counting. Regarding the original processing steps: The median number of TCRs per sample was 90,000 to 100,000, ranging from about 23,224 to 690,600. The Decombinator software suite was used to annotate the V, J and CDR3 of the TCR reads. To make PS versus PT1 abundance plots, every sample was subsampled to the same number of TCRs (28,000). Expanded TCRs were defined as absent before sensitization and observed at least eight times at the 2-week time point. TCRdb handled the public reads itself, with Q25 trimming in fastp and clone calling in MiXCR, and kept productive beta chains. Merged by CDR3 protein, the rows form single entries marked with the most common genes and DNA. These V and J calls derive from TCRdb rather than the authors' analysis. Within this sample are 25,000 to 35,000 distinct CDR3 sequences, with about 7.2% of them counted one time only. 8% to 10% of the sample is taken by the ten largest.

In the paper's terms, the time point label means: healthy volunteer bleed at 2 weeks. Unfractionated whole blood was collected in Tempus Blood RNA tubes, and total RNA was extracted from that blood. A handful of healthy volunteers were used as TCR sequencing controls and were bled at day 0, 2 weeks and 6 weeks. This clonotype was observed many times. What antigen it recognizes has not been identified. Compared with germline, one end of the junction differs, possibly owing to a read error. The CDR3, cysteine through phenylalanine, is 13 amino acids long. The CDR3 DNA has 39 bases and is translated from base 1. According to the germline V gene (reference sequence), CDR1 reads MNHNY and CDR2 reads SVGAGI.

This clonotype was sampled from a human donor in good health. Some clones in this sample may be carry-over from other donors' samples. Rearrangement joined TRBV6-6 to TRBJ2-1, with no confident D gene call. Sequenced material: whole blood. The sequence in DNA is TGTGCCAGCAGTTACGCCTCCTCCAATGAGCAGTTCTTC. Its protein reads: CASSYASSNEQFF.